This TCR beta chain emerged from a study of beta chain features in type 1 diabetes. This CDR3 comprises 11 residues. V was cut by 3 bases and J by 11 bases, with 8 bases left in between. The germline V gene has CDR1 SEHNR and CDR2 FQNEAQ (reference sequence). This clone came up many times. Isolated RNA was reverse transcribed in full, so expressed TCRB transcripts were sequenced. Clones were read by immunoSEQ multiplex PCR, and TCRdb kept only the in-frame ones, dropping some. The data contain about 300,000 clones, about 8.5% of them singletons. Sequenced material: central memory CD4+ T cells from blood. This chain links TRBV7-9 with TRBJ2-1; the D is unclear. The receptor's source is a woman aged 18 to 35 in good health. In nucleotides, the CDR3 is TGTGCCAGCAGCTTTTCATATAAGCAGTTCTTC. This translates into CASSFSYKQFF.